This T cell receptor (beta chain) was identified during a study of early T cells in non-severe SARS-CoV-2 infection. Germline lookup yields CDR1 DFQATT and CDR2 SNEGSKA (reference sequence). CDR3 size: 13 residues. V was pared by 6 bases and J by 6 bases, with 17 bases between. This clonotype was recorded at least ten times. TCRdb re-analysed the 5' RACE reads in MiXCR, keeping a single row per CDR3 protein. The data hold around 57,000 distinct CDR3 sequences, with 6% to 7% observed a single time. The genes are TRBV20-1 and TRBJ1-1; D possibly corresponds to TRBD1 (6 bases). The sequenced material came from whole blood. The clonotype was recovered from an adult who was a healthcare worker with PCR-confirmed SARS-CoV-2 infection or an uninfected control (not recorded which). The CDR3 is CSANRVEGAEAFF. As DNA, the CDR3 is TGCAGTGCCAACAGGGTGGAGGGTGCTGAAGCTTTCTTT.